This T cell receptor beta chain derives from a study of blood T cells in healthy people across ages. A second PCR, run for about 7 to 11 cycles, used a sample-barcoded 5' primer plus a J-beta primer mix. TCRdb re-analysed the 5' RACE reads in MiXCR, keeping a single row per CDR3 protein. The table has roughly 1.7 million distinct CDR3 sequences, about 31% seen once. This clonotype has only one observation. An end of the junction does not agree with germline; a read error may underlie this. This CDR3 comprises 15 residues. Germline assignment: CDR1 SGHTA and CDR2 FQGTGA. Material for sequencing was blood. This clonotype was sampled from a woman under 40 in good health. This rearrangement joins TRBV7-3 to TRBJ2-1, with TRBD2 matching over 7 bases. Here the CDR3 DNA reads TGTGCCGGCAGCTTAAGCGGGGCTACCTACAATGAGCAGTTCTTC. Translation: CAGSLSGATYNEQFF.